The 28 T cell receptor beta chains presented below share a single source sample, sequenced in a study of T cells in Graves' hyperthyroidism and ophthalmopathy. Amplification of TCR beta CDR3 regions was performed using RNA transcripts as template. Researchers ran a first-round RT-PCR on the TCR CDR3 using the HTBI primer set. TCRdb redid the calling of the multiplex PCR reads with MiXCR, one entry per CDR3 protein. Of fewer than 40,000 distinct CDR3 sequences listed, 52% were seen once; the top ten hold 25%. Sequenced input: blood. The receptors here all came from a middle-aged woman with Graves' ophthalmopathy.

This clonotype has a count of ten or more. J is TRBJ2-3 and V is TRBV20-1, with 10 bases that match TRBD2. Trimming cost V 6 bases and J 0 bases; bases outside gene matches: 12. The CDR3 has 17 residues. Germline V gives CDR1 DFQATT, CDR2 SNEGSKA (reference sequence). CDR3 DNA sequence: TGCAGTGCGATGACCTTAAGCGGGGGGGCTAGCACAGATACGCAGTATTTT. Translating gives CSAMTLSGGASTDTQYF.

The rearrangement uses TRBV7-2 and TRBJ2-2, with TRBD2 identical over 7 bases. Germline V gives CDR1 SGHTA, CDR2 FQGNSA. Germline trimming cut 4 bases from V and 5 bases from J; bases unmatched to any gene: 4. The CDR3 extends over 14 amino acids. The CDR3: CASSSSGGTGELFF. The CDR3 region has the DNA TGTGCCAGCAGCTCGTCGGGGGGTACCGGGGAGCTGTTTTTT.

The chain employs TRBV6-2 or TRBV6-3 and TRBJ2-1; 12 bases are shared with TRBD2. This CDR3 spans 16 amino acids. V lost 7 bases and J lost 7; bases outside the gene matches: 11. The V gene's germline CDR1 is MNHEY and CDR2 SVGEGT. The CDR3 DNA reads as TGTGCCAGCACCTACCCACTAGCGGGGGGCCGTAATGAGCAGTTCTTC. This codes for CASTYPLAGGRNEQFF.

This clonotype was detected many times. The CDR3 DNA reads as TGTGCTAGTGGTTTGGTACGCGGACAAGACTATAGCAATCAGCCCCAGCATTTT. Amino acids: CASGLVRGQDYSNQPQHF. J is TRBJ1-5 and V is TRBV12-5, with D maybe TRBD1 (5 bases). In germline, CDR1 is LGHNT, CDR2 FRNRAP. The V end lost 0 bases, the J end lost 0 bases, and 15 bases lay between the germline ends. This CDR3 comprises 18 residues.

This clonotype was counted ten times or more. The V call is TRBV13, the J call TRBJ2-7; D ambiguous. Germline V gene sequence: CDR1 PRHDT, CDR2 FYEKMQ (reference sequence). Trimming took off 1 base at V and 2 bases at J, with 9 bases between the two ends. CDR3 length equals 14 residues. CDR3 nucleotides: TGTGCCAGCAGCTTAGCTGCAGGAGCCTACGAGCAGTACTTC. Its translation: CASSLAAGAYEQYF.

Of note for this clonotype: It is likely a read error, because the conserved phenylalanine at the end of the CDR3 is missing. The chain uses TRBV6-1 and TRBJ2-2; 8 positions match TRBD1. V dropped 4 bases and J dropped 3; count of bases not matched to a gene: 4. Germline CDR1 reads MNHNS; CDR2 reads SASEGT. The CDR3 contains 15 residues. The CDR3: CASSVMDRDTGELFV. CDR3 nucleotide sequence: TGTGCCAGCAGTGTGATGGACAGGGACACCGGGGAGCTGTTTGTA.

This clonotype was observed at least ten times. This chain links TRBV6-6 with TRBJ2-7; D ambiguous. V lost 2 bases and J lost 11, with 10 bases in between. The germline CDR1 and CDR2 sequences are MNHNY and SVGAGI (reference sequence). CDR3 length: 11 amino acids. This chain's CDR3 is CASSYDSYEYF. The CDR3 nucleotides are TGTGCCAGCAGTTACGACTCCTATGAGTACTTC.

This chain links TRBV7-9 with TRBJ1-2, with 8 bases fitting TRBD1. The CDR3 is 16 residues long. V lost 2 bases, J lost 4 bases, and 9 bases stayed unmatched. From germline, CDR1 is SEHNR and CDR2 FQNEAQ (reference sequence). The CDR3 sequence is CASSLRQGAFSYGYTF. In DNA form, the CDR3 reads TGTGCCAGCAGCTTAAGGCAGGGGGCTTTTAGCTATGGCTACACCTTC. The full variable domain, in which reference TRBV7-9 and TRBJ1-2 provide the parts outside the CDR3, is DTGVSQNPRHKITKRGQNVTFRCDPISEHNRLYWYRQTLGQGPEFLTYFQNEAQLEKSRLLSDRFSAERPKGSFSTLEIQRTEQGDSAMYLCASSLRQGAFSYGYTFGSGTRLTVV.

This clonotype was counted ten times or more. The chain carries TRBV6-6 and TRBJ2-1; tentatively, D is TRBD1 (6 bases). Trimming removed 5 bases from V and 6 bases from J, with 14 bases in between. The CDR3 length is 14 residues. Germline V lookup: CDR1 MNHNY, CDR2 SVGAGI (reference sequence). Written as DNA, the CDR3 is TGTGCCAGCAGTAGAACCGGGACACGCAATGAGCAGTTCTTC. It specifies CASSRTGTRNEQFF.

The table lists this clonotype with many counts. CDR3 sequence: CASTLGGREQYF. For the CDR3, the DNA is TGTGCCAGCACCCTCGGGGGTCGCGAGCAGTACTTC. This rearrangement joins TRBV12-3 or TRBV12-4 to TRBJ2-7; a weak D match, TRBD2 (6 bases). V was cut by 7 bases and J by 6 bases, with 13 bases left in between. The CDR3 runs 12 residues.

The V call is TRBV9, the J call TRBJ2-3, with a tentative D call TRBD2 (6 bases). The CDR3 is 17 residues long. The V and J ends lost 4 bases and 2 bases respectively, with 20 bases between them. Germline V lookup: CDR1 SGDLS, CDR2 YYNGEE. The CDR3 region is CASSQLRGNADTDTQYF. Written as DNA, the CDR3 is TGTGCCAGCAGCCAATTGCGGGGAAATGCCGACACAGATACGCAGTATTTT.

As for this clonotype: The conserved closing phenylalanine or tryptophan is absent in this CDR3, likely reflecting a read error. The DNA is omitted, as the CDR3 cannot be located on it reliably, and the CDR3 follows TCRdb's listing. This sequence joins TRBV10-3 and TRBJ2-2; TRBD1 is taken as the D call from the table, unchecked against the DNA. From its first to its last residue, the CDR3 has 9 amino acids. CDR1 is ENHRY, CDR2 SYGVKD, per germline. The CDR3 loop is CAISEYGPP.

In its sample, this clonotype was seen many times. This chain connects TRBV19 to TRBJ1-2; 9 bases map to TRBD1. CDR3 length equals 15 residues. V dropped 5 bases and J dropped 0; count of bases not matched to a gene: 4. Germline CDR1 LNHDA, CDR2 SQIVND (reference sequence). CDR3 region: CASSSDRGTNYGYTF. The CDR3 coding sequence is TGTGCCAGTAGTTCGGACAGGGGTACTAACTATGGCTACACCTTC.

J is TRBJ1-2 and V is TRBV5-5, with a weak D call TRBD1 (5 bases). The CDR3 extends over 11 amino acids. Germline V CDR1 and CDR2: SGHKS, YYEKEE (reference sequence). The V and J ends lost 10 bases and 4 bases respectively, with 11 bases between them. CDR3 coding DNA: TGTGCCCGGTCAGGGAGCTATGGCTACACCTTC. Protein sequence: CARSGSYGYTF.

This clonotype appeared a few times. The chain links TRBV24-1 to TRBJ2-7; D remains unclear. Trimming cost V 4 bases and J 2 bases, with 8 bases left between them. The CDR3 covers 13 residues. Germline loops: CDR1 KGHDR, CDR2 SFDVKD. CDR3 sequence reads: CATSDLGTYEQYF. Here the CDR3 DNA reads TGTGCCACCAGTGACCTAGGGACCTACGAGCAGTACTTC.

The chain links TRBV10-3 to TRBJ2-6; 7 bases match TRBD2. J gave up 10 bases and V 0 bases, and 3 bases lay outside the gene matches. The CDR3 has 14 amino acids. The germline V gene has CDR1 ENHRY and CDR2 SYGVKD. CDR3 amino acids: CAISESRGGNVLTF. CDR3 in DNA: TGTGCCATCAGTGAGTCGAGGGGAGGGAACGTCCTGACTTTC.

As to this clonotype: The junction and the germline gene differ at one end; a read error may be behind it. CDR3 in amino acids: CASSLGQSSYSSPLHF. The DNA for the CDR3 is TGCGCCAGCAGCTTGGGGCAGAGCTCCTATAGTTCACCCCTCCACTTT. The chain employs TRBV5-1 and TRBJ1-6; no clear D. The CDR3 runs to 16 residues. From germline, CDR1 is SGHRS and CDR2 YFSETQ.

Details on this clonotype: The conserved closing phenylalanine or tryptophan is absent in this CDR3, likely reflecting a read error. The DNA is left out, because the CDR3 cannot be placed on it with certainty; the CDR3 is given as TCRdb lists it. The chain has TRBV6-4 and TRBJ1-1. The CDR3 spans 12 residues, counting both ends. Germline V gene data show CDR1 as MRHNA and CDR2 as SNTAGT. CDR3 region: CASSDSQLAGVC.

This clonotype was seen ten or more times. The CDR3, as DNA: TGTGCCAGCAGTTTACCCGGCTCAATCTACGAGCAGTACTTC. It specifies CASSLPGSIYEQYF. The chain uses TRBV12-3 or TRBV12-4 and TRBJ2-7, with D uncertain. The CDR3 extends over 14 amino acids. The V and J ends lost 2 bases and 3 bases respectively, with 11 bases between them.

This sequence joins TRBV20-1 and TRBJ2-1, with TRBD1 matching 8 bases. In germline, CDR1 is DFQATT, CDR2 SNEGSKA (reference sequence). Unmatched junction bases numbered 17, after V lost 4 bases and J lost 9 bases. This CDR3 contains 16 residues. In DNA, the CDR3 is TGCAGTGCTAAATCACAGGGGGTTCCGGCTATAACTGAGCAGTTCTTC. This sequence encodes CSAKSQGVPAITEQFF.

As for this clonotype: A single base separates this from a much larger clone, so it may be a read error. This chain connects TRBV11-3 to TRBJ2-5; D unclear. The CDR3 is 13 residues long. Germline V gene lookup returns CDR1 SGHNT and CDR2 YENEEA. Between the trimmed V and J ends, which lost 5 bases and 5 bases, there was a span of 12 bases. The CDR3 protein is CASSGDHSETQYF. The CDR3 DNA reads TGTGCCAGCAGCGGAGACCATTCGGAGACCCAGTACTTC.

The count of this clonotype is one. The chain links TRBV11-2 to TRBJ1-6; D uncertain. The CDR3 is made up of 16 amino acids. CDR1 and CDR2 (germline): SGHAT, FQNNGV. V lost 3 bases and J 10 bases, leaving 19 bases between the germline ends. The CDR3 coding sequence is TGTGCCAGCAGCTTTACGGTCTCTGGGAGAGAATCACCCCTCCACTTT. Encoded protein: CASSFTVSGRESPLHF.

This clonotype was detected once. A junction boundary mismatches the germline segment, possibly from a read error. This chain uses TRBV7-2 with TRBJ1-3, with D perhaps matching TRBD1 (6 bases). The CDR3 consists of 17 residues. The germline V gene has CDR1 SGHTA and CDR2 FQGNSA. CDR3 in DNA: TGCGCCAGCAGCCAACCCTTAGGGGGGCGGACTGGAAACACCATATATTTT. As protein: CASSQPLGGRTGNTIYF.

This clonotype occurred a few times. The chain carries TRBV6-2 or TRBV6-3 and TRBJ1-5; D possibly corresponds to TRBD1 (6 bases). Trimming pared 6 bases from V and 0 bases from J, leaving 21 bases between. Germline V gene data show CDR1 as MNHEY and CDR2 as SVGEGT. There are 18 residues in the CDR3. CDR3 loop: CASSYGRTDLYSNQPQHF. The DNA for the CDR3 is TGTGCCAGCAGCTACGGACGGACAGACCTCTATAGCAATCAGCCCCAGCATTTT.

In this sample, this clonotype turned up many times. The V and J genes are TRBV4-1 and TRBJ2-1; 7 nucleotides align to TRBD1. Germline values: CDR1 MGHRA, CDR2 YSYEKL. This CDR3 has 16 amino acids. V dropped 5 bases and J dropped 8; count of bases not matched to a gene: 15. Here the CDR3 DNA reads TGCGCCAGCAGCACACCTCCTAGGGGGCCTCTTGATGAGCAGTTCTTC. Its translation: CASSTPPRGPLDEQFF.

The chain recombines TRBV19 with TRBJ2-5, with TRBD2 identical over 7 bases. The trim removed 1 base at V and 13 bases at J, leaving 6 bases unmatched. The germline gives CDR1 LNHDA, CDR2 SQIVND (reference sequence). The CDR3 consists of 12 residues. The CDR3 region is CASSIGGGLTYF. For the CDR3, the DNA is TGTGCCAGTAGTATAGGGGGGGGACTCACGTACTTC.

This clonotype was counted once. Because it lacks the conserved phenylalanine or tryptophan at the end, this CDR3 is likely a read error. The chain recombines TRBV7-6 with TRBJ2-1; D might be TRBD2 (5 bases). The CDR3 sequence is 14 residues long. CDR1 and CDR2 from the germline V gene are SGHVS and FNYEAQ. V was clipped by 0 bases and J by 7 bases, with 10 bases between them. The CDR3 DNA follows: TGTGCCAGCAGCTTAGCGGGAGAGTGGAATGAGCAGTTCCTC. Amino acids: CASSLAGEWNEQFL.

In this sample, this clonotype turned up many times. The chain carries TRBV7-2 and TRBJ2-5; no reliable D call. The CDR3 runs 13 residues. Germline V gene lookup returns CDR1 SGHTA and CDR2 FQGNSA. Trimming stripped 5 bases from V and 1 base from J, with 8 bases between. CDR3 amino acids: CASSSSRQETQYF. As DNA, the CDR3 is TGTGCCAGCAGCAGCAGCCGCCAAGAGACCCAGTACTTC.